Sequencing of this TCR beta chain was carried out in a study of blood T cell repertoires in COVID-19. In the study overall: Acute and convalescent COVID-19 samples came from the United States, Italy and Spain. Nucleic acid was either cDNA or gDNA, and it came from T cells, B-cell-depleted T cells, or PBMCs.

Trimming took 3 bases from V and 0 from J; bases not matched to a gene: 12. The CDR3 consists of 21 residues. Germline V gene data show CDR1 as MGHRA and CDR2 as YSYEKL. As handled by the study authors: How many nucleated cells were present was estimated from reference gene primer amplification. Repertoires were generated with immunoSEQ multiplex PCR, while TCRdb's copy carries only in-frame clones and drops some. The V and J calls and clone size were taken over from that table, and D and trimming were inferred from the DNA. The sample yields roughly 84,000 clones, around four fifths seen once. This clonotype was obtained from a man older than 75 with active or convalescent COVID-19. The V gene is TRBV4-1, the J gene TRBJ2-3, with 16 positions matching TRBD2. Sequenced: peripheral blood. CDR3 sequence reads: CASSQIPWGTSGGASTDTQYF. CDR3 nucleotides: TGCGCCAGCAGCCAGATCCCCTGGGGGACTAGCGGGGGGGCTAGCACAGATACGCAGTATTTT.